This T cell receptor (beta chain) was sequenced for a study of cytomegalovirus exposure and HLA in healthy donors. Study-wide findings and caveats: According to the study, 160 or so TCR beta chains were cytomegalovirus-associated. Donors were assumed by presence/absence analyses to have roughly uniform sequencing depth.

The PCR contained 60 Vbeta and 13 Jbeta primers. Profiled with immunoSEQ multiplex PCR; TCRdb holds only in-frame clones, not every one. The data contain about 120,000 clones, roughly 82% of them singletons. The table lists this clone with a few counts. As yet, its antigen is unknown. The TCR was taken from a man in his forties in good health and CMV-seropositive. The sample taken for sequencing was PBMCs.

CDR3 residues: CASSRQGVDAFF. CDR3 nucleotides: TGTGCCAGCAGCAGACAGGGCGTGGATGCTTTCTTT. The V and J genes are TRBV13 and TRBJ1-1; the match to TRBD1 covers 7 bases. The CDR3 contains 12 residues. CDR1 PRHDT and CDR2 FYEKMQ come from the germline V gene (reference sequence). With V trimmed by 5 bases and J by 11 bases, 8 bases remained unmatched.